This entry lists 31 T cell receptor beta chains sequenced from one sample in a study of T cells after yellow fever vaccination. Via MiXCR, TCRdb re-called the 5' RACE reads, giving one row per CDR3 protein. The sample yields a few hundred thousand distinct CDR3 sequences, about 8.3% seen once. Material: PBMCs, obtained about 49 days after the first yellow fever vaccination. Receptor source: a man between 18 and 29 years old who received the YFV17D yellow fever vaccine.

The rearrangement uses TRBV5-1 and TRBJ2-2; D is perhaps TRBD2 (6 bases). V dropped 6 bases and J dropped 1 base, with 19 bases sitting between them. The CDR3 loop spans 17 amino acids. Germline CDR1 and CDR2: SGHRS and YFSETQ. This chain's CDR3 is CASTISRGELNTGELFF. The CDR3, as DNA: TGCGCCAGCACCATAAGCCGCGGGGAGTTGAACACCGGGGAGCTGTTTTTT.

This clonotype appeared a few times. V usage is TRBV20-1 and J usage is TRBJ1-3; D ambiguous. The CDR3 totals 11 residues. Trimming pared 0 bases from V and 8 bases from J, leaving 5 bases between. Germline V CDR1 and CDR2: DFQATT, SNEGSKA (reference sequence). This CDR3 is CSARDRYTIYF. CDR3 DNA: TGCAGTGCTAGAGATCGGTACACCATATATTTT.

This CDR3 reads CASSKEGEVNEQYV. CDR3 sequence (DNA): TGTGCCAGCAGCAAAGAGGGGGAGGTGAACGAGCAGTACGTC. The chain has TRBV21-1 and TRBJ2-7; TRBD2, the table's D call, was not compared with the DNA. TRBV21-1 is deemed a pseudogene. The CDR3 length is 14 residues.

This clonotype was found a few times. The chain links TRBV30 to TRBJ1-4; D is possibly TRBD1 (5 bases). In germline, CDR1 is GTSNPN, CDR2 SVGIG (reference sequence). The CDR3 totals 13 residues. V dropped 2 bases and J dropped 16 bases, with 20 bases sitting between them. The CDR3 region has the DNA TGTGCCTGGAGTCTTCCCATCTTCGAAGGGGAGTTTTTT. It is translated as CAWSLPIFEGEFF.

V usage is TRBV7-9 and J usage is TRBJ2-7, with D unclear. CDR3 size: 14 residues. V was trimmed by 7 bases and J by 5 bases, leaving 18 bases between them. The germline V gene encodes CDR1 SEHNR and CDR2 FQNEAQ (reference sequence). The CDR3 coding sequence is TGTGCCAGCAACTTTGGGCAGGCTGGGGACGAGCAGTACGTC. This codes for CASNFGQAGDEQYV.

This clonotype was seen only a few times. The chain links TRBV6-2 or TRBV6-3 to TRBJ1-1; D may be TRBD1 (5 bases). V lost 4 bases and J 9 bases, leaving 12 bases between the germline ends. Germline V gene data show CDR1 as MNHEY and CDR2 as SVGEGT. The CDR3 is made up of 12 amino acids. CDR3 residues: CASSSQGFKAFF. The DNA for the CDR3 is TGTGCCAGCAGTTCCCAGGGATTTAAAGCTTTCTTT.

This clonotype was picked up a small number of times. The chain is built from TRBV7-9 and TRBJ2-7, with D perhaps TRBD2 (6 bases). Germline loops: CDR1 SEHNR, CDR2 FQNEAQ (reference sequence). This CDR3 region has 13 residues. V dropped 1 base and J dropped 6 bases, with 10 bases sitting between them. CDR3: CASSLGGVGEQYV. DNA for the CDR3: TGTGCCAGCAGCTTAGGCGGGGTTGGCGAGCAGTACGTC.

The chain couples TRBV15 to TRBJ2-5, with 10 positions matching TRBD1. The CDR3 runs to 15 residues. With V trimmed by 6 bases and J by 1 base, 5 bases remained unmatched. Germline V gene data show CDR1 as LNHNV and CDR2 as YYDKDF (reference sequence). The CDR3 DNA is TGTGCCACCAGTAGACAGGGGGCGTTCCAAGAGACCCAGTACTTC. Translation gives CATSRQGAFQETQYF.

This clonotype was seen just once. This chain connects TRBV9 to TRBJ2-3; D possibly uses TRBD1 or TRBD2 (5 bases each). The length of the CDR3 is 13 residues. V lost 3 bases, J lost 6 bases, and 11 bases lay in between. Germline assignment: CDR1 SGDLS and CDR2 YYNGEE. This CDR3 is CASSAWGNDTQYF. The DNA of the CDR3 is TGTGCCAGCAGCGCGTGGGGGAATGATACGCAGTATTTT.

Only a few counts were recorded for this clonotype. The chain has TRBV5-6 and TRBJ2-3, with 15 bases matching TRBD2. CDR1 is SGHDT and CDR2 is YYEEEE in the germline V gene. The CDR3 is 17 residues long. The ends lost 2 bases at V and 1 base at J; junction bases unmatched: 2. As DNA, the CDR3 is TGTGCCAGCAGCTTCCGGACTAGCGGGGGGGGCACAGATACGCAGTATTTT. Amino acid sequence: CASSFRTSGGGTDTQYF.

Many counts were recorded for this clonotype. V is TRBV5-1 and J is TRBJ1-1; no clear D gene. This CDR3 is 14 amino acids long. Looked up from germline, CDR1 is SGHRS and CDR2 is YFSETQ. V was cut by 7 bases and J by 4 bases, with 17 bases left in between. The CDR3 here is CASDLISPSTEAFF. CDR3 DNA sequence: TGCGCCAGCGATCTCATAAGTCCCAGCACTGAAGCTTTCTTT.

CDR3 amino acids: CASSVATPQGDTQYF. The CDR3 nucleotides are TGCGCCAGCAGCGTCGCGACTCCCCAGGGGGATACGCAGTATTTT. The genes are TRBV5-1 and TRBJ2-3; possibly TRBD1 for D (6 bases). The germline CDR1 and CDR2 sequences are SGHRS and YFSETQ. This CDR3 region has 15 residues. Trimming left V 4 bases short and J 6 bases short, with 18 bases between.

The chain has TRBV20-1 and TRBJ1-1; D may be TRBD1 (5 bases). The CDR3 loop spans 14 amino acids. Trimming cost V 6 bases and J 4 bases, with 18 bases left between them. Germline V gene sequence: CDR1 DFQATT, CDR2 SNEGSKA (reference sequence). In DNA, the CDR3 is TGCAGTGCGCCTGATATAAGGGGAGGCACTGAAGCTTTCTTT. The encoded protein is CSAPDIRGGTEAFF.

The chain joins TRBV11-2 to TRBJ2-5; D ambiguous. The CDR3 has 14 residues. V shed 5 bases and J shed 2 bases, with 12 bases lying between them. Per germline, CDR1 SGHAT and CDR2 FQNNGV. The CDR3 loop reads CASSPPNAQETQYF. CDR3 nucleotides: TGTGCCAGCAGCCCCCCGAACGCGCAAGAGACCCAGTACTTC.

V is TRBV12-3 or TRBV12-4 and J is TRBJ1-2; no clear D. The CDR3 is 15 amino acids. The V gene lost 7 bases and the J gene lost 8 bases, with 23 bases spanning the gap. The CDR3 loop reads CASTHSVEPSGGYTF. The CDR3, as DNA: TGTGCCAGCACCCACTCAGTGGAGCCCAGTGGGGGCTACACCTTC.

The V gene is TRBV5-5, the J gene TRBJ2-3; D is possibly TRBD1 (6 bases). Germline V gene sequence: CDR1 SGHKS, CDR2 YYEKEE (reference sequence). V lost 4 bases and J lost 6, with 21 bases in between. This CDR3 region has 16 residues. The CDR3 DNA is TGTGCCAGCAGCGCGATTTCAGGGGAAGGCCCGGATACGCAGTATTTT. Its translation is CASSAISGEGPDTQYF. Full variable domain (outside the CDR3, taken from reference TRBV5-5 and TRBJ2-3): DAGVTQSPTHLIKTRGQQVTLRCSPISGHKSVSWYQQVLGQGPQFIFQYYEKEERGRGNFPDRFSARQFPNYSSELNVNALLLGDSALYLCASSAISGEGPDTQYFGPGTRLTVL.

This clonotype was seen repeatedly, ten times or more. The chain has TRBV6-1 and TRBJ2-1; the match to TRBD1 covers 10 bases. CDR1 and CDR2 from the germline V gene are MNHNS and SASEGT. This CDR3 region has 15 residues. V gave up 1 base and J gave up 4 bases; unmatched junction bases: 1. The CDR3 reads CASSEGTGGYNEQFF. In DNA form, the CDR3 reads TGTGCCAGCAGTGAAGGGACAGGGGGTTACAATGAGCAGTTCTTC.

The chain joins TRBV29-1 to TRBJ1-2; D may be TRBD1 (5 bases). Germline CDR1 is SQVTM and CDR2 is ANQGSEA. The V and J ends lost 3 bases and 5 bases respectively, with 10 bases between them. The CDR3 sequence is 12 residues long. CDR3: CSVEGGGYGYTF. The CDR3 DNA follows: TGCAGCGTTGAGGGCGGGGGATATGGCTACACCTTC. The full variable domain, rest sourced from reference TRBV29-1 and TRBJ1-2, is SAVISQKPSRDICQRGTSLTIQCQVDSQVTMMFWYRQQPGQSLTLIATANQGSEATYESGFVIDKFPISRPNLTFSTLTVSNMSPEDSSIYLCSVEGGGYGYTFGSGTRLTVV.

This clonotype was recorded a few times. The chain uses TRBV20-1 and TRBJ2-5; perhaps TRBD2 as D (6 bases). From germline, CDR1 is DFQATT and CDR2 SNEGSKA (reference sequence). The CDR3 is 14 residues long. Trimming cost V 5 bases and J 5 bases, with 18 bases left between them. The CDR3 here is CSALRRGSWETQYF. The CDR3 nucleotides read TGCAGTGCTCTCCGACGGGGGTCCTGGGAGACCCAGTACTTC.

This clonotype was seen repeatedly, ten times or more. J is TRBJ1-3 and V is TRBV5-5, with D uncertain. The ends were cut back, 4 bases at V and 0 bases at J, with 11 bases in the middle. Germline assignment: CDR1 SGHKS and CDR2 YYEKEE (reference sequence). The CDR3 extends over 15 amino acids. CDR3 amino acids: CASSPDPHSGNTIYF. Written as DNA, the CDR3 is TGTGCCAGCAGCCCCGACCCTCACTCTGGAAACACCATATATTTT.

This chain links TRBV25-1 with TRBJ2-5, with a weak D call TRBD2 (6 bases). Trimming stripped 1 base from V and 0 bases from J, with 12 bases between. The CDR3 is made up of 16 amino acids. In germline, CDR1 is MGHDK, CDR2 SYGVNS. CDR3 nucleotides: TGTGCCAGCAGTGAATTAGACGGGAGATACCAAGAGACCCAGTACTTC. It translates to CASSELDGRYQETQYF.

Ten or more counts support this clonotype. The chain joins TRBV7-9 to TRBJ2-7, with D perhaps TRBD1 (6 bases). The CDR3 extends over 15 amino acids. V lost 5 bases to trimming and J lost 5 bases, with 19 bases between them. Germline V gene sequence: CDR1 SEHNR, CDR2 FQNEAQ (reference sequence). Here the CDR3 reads CASSAQGHRVHEQYF. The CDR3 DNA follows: TGTGCCAGCAGCGCTCAGGGGCACAGGGTCCACGAGCAGTACTTC.

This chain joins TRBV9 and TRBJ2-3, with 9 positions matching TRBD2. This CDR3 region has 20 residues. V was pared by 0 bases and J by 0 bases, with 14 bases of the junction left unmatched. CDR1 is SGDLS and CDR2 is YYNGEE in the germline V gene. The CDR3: CASSVGTSAPINPSTDTQYF. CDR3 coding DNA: TGTGCCAGCAGCGTAGGGACTAGCGCTCCAATTAACCCTAGCACAGATACGCAGTATTTT.

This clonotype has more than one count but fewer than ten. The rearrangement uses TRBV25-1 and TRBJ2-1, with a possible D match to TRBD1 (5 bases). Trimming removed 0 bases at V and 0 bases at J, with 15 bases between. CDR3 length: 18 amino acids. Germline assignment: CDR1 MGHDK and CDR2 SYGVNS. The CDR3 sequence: CASSEYGQGVSSYNEQFF. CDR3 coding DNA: TGTGCCAGCAGTGAATATGGCCAGGGCGTAAGCTCCTACAATGAGCAGTTCTTC.

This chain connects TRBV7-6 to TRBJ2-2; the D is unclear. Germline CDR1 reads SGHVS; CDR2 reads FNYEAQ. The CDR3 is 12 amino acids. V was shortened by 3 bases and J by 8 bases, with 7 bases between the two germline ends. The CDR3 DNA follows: TGTGCCAGCAGCTTTTCTGAGGGGGAGCTGTTTTTT. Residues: CASSFSEGELFF.

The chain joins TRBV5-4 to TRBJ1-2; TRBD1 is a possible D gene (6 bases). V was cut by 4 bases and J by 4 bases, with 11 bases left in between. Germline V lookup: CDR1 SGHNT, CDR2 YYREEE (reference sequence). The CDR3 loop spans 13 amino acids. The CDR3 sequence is CASSQGTGYGYTF. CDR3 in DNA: TGTGCCAGCAGCCAGGGGACGGGCTATGGCTACACCTTC.

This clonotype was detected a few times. The CDR3: CASSHPGQGSSYNEQFF. The CDR3 DNA reads as TGTGCCAGCAGCCATCCGGGACAGGGTAGCTCCTACAATGAGCAGTTCTTC. The chain employs TRBV5-4 and TRBJ2-1; 9 nucleotides line up with TRBD1. The V and J ends lost 4 bases and 0 bases, in that order; junction bases with no gene match: 8. Per the germline V gene, CDR1 is SGHNT and CDR2 is YYREEE (reference sequence). This CDR3 has 17 amino acids. Using reference TRBV5-4 and TRBJ2-1 for the parts outside the CDR3, the full variable domain is ETGVTQSPTHLIKTRGQQVTLRCSSQSGHNTVSWYQQALGQGPQFIFQYYREEENGRGNFPPRFSGLQFPNYSSELNVNALELDDSALYLCASSHPGQGSSYNEQFFGPGTRLTVL.

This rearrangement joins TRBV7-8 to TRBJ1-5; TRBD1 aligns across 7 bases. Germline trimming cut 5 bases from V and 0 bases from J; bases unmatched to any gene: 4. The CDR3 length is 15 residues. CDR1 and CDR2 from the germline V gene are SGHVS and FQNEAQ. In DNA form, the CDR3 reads TGTGCCAGCAGCGTGGGACAGTTTAGCAATCAGCCCCAGCATTTT. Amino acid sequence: CASSVGQFSNQPQHF.

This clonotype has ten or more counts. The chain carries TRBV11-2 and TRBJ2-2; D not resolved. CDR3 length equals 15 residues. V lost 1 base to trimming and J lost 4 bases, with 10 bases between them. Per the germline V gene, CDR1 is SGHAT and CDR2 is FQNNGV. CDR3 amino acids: CASSLVAFGTGELFF. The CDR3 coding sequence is TGTGCCAGCAGCTTAGTCGCTTTTGGCACCGGGGAGCTGTTTTTT. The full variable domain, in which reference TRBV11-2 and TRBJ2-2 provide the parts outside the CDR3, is EAGVAQSPRYKIIEKRQSVAFWCNPISGHATLYWYQQILGQGPKLLIQFQNNGVVDDSQLPKDRFSAERLKGVDSTLKIQPAKLEDSAVYLCASSLVAFGTGELFFGEGSRLTVL.

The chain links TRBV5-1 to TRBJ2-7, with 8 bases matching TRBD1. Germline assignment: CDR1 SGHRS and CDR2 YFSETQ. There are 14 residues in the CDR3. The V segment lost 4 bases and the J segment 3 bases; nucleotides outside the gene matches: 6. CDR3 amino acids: CASSTRQGHYEQYV. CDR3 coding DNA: TGCGCCAGCAGCACGAGACAGGGGCACTACGAGCAGTACGTC.

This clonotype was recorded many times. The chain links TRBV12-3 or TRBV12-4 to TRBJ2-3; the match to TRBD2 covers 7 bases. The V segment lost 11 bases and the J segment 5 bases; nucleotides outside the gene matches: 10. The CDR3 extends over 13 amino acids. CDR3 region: CASSAGLLDTQYF. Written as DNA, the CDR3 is TGTGCCTCCTCAGCGGGGCTATTAGATACGCAGTATTTT.